These 15 T cell receptor beta chains were all obtained from the same sample, sequenced in a study of response to subunit inactivated influenza vaccine. TCRdb redid the calling of the RT-PCR reads with MiXCR, one entry per CDR3 protein. Among a few hundred thousand distinct CDR3 sequences listed, 12% to 15% were seen once. The sample was PBMCs from blood, taken roughly 12 days after vaccination. Every receptor here comes from a man in his fifties who received an inactivated influenza vaccine.

This clonotype has a handful of counts. The DNA of the CDR3 is TGCAGTGCCCTTGGGACTACCTACGAGCAGTACTTC. Amino acid sequence: CSALGTTYEQYF. V is TRBV20-1 and J is TRBJ2-7; 7 nucleotides agree with TRBD2. The CDR3 is 12 amino acids. V was pared by 6 bases and J by 2 bases, with 4 bases of the junction left unmatched. CDR1 is DFQATT, CDR2 SNEGSKA, per germline (reference sequence).

The table lists this clonotype with a few counts. The chain has TRBV4-3 and TRBJ1-6; the D is unclear. V shed 0 bases and J shed 0 bases, with 6 bases lying between them. There are 16 residues in the CDR3. Per germline, CDR1 LGHNA and CDR2 YSLEER. The CDR3 reads CASSQDRSSYNSPLHF. The CDR3 DNA sequence: TGCGCCAGCAGCCAAGATAGGAGCTCCTATAATTCACCCCTCCACTTT.

This clonotype has only a few counts. This chain connects TRBV6-2 or TRBV6-3 to TRBJ2-7; possibly TRBD1 or TRBD2 for D (5 bases each). Germline-derived CDR1 and CDR2 are MNHEY and SVGEGT. This CDR3 contains 14 residues. V shed 1 base and J shed 3 bases, with 10 bases lying between them. The CDR3 reads CASSYLSGRYEQYF. The CDR3 nucleotides read TGTGCCAGCAGTTACTTATCGGGGCGCTACGAGCAGTACTTC.

This clonotype was recorded at least ten times. This chain connects TRBV29-1 to TRBJ2-3; no reliable D call. The length of the CDR3 is 14 residues. Germline V gene lookup returns CDR1 SQVTM and CDR2 ANQGSEA. Trimming stripped 4 bases from V and 3 bases from J, with 14 bases between. The chain's CDR3 is CSVVQPYRTDTQYF. The DNA for the CDR3 is TGCAGCGTTGTGCAGCCTTATAGAACAGATACGCAGTATTTT.

This clonotype was detected a few times. The chain recombines TRBV28 with TRBJ2-7; D not resolved. This CDR3 is built from 15 residues. Germline lookup yields CDR1 MDHEN and CDR2 SYDVKM. V was cut by 2 bases and J by 4 bases, with 15 bases left in between. The DNA for the CDR3 is TGTGCCAGCAGTTTAATCACGAATTTAGCTTACGAGCAGTACTTC. This translates into CASSLITNLAYEQYF.

The chain links TRBV4-3 to TRBJ1-4; D not resolved. The CDR3 sequence is 16 residues long. The V end lost 1 base, the J end lost 7 bases, and 16 bases lay between the germline ends. Germline V gives CDR1 LGHNA, CDR2 YSLEER. The CDR3 spells CASSQGNGGSGEKLFF. CDR3 DNA: TGCGCCAGCAGCCAAGGAAACGGAGGTTCCGGTGAAAAACTGTTTTTT.

This clonotype was detected ten times or more. The chain links TRBV12-3 or TRBV12-4 to TRBJ2-3; D is unclear. The length of the CDR3 is 14 residues. The germline V and J ends were trimmed by 4 bases and 0 bases, with 8 bases remaining between them. The CDR3 here is CASSSIASTDTQYF. The CDR3 DNA reads as TGTGCCAGCAGTTCCATCGCTAGCACAGATACGCAGTATTTT.

This clonotype was seen only a few times. This chain links TRBV20-1 with TRBJ2-7; 9 bases are a match to TRBD2. This CDR3 region has 16 residues. In germline, CDR1 is DFQATT, CDR2 SNEGSKA (reference sequence). The V and J ends lost 4 bases and 3 bases, in that order; junction bases with no gene match: 13. The CDR3 reads CSATGFLAGRNYEQYF. In DNA form, the CDR3 reads TGCAGTGCTACCGGCTTCCTAGCGGGACGGAACTACGAGCAGTACTTC.

Only a few counts were recorded for this clonotype. This chain connects TRBV3-1 to TRBJ2-7, with no clear D. CDR1 LGHDT and CDR2 YNNKEL come from the germline V gene (reference sequence). Trimming took 1 base from V and 4 from J, leaving 5 bases between them. The CDR3 loop spans 12 amino acids. The CDR3 bases are TGTGCCAGCAGCCAAGCTCAATACGAGCAGTACTTC. It yields the protein CASSQAQYEQYF.

This clonotype was found a few times. The chain couples TRBV29-1 to TRBJ2-1; D ambiguous. The CDR3 is made up of 14 amino acids. Germline-derived CDR1 and CDR2 are SQVTM and ANQGSEA. The V end was cut by 2 bases, the J end by 4 bases, with 12 bases between. Here the CDR3 DNA reads TGCAGCGTTGAAAGGGTTGGGGATTACAATGAGCAGTTCTTC. Translated: CSVERVGDYNEQFF.

This clonotype was picked up many times. The genes are TRBV12-3 or TRBV12-4 and TRBJ2-7, with 9 nucleotides matching TRBD1. Unmatched junction bases numbered 6, after V lost 3 bases and J lost 6 bases. The CDR3 has 14 residues. The CDR3 reads CASSFGTGPAEQYF. CDR3 in DNA: TGTGCCAGCAGTTTTGGGACAGGGCCGGCCGAGCAGTACTTC.

The CDR3 DNA reads as TGTGCCAGCAGCTTGGCCGGGACCGTATCCTACGAGCAGTACTTC. Protein: CASSLAGTVSYEQYF. This chain connects TRBV5-5 to TRBJ2-7; possibly TRBD1 or TRBD2 for D (5 bases each). There are 15 residues in the CDR3. Germline V gene data show CDR1 as SGHKS and CDR2 as YYEKEE (reference sequence). V lost 0 bases and J 1 base, leaving 11 bases between the germline ends.

This clonotype was seen a few times. The chain links TRBV6-5 to TRBJ2-1, with D tentatively TRBD1 or TRBD2 (5 bases each). The CDR3 is 15 amino acids. V was cut by 4 bases and J by 2 bases, with 12 bases left in between. Germline CDR1 reads MNHEY; CDR2 reads SVGAGI. The chain's CDR3 is CASSSGRLPYNEQFF. The DNA for the CDR3 is TGTGCCAGCAGTTCGGGACGCCTACCCTACAATGAGCAGTTCTTC.

This clonotype was detected a few times. The V gene is TRBV12-3 or TRBV12-4, the J gene TRBJ2-6; tentative D call: TRBD2 (5 bases). Trimming pared 3 bases from V and 2 bases from J, leaving 8 bases between. CDR3 length equals 15 residues. The CDR3 nucleotides read TGTGCCAGCAGTTTTCTGGGAGCTGGGGCCAACGTCCTGACTTTC. Protein product: CASSFLGAGANVLTF.

The chain uses TRBV21-1 and TRBJ1-2; TRBD1 is the table's D call, not checked against the DNA. TRBV21-1 is a listed pseudogene. CDR3 size: 19 residues. The CDR3 spells CASNKLTISRDRAHYGYTF. For the CDR3, the DNA is TGTGCCAGCAACAAACTTACCATTTCCCGGGACAGGGCTCACTATGGCTACACCTTC.